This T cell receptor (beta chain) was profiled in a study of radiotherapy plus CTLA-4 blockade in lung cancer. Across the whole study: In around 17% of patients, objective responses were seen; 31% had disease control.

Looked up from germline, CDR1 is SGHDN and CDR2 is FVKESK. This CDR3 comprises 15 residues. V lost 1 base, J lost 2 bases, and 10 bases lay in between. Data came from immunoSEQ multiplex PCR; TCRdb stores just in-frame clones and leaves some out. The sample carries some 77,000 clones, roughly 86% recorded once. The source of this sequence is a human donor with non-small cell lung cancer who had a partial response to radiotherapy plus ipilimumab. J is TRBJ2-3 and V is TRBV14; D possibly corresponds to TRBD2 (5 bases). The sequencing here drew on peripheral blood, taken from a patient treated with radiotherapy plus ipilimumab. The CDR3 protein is CASSQGRIHTDTQYF. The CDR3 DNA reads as TGTGCCAGCAGCCAAGGGAGGATTCACACAGATACGCAGTATTTT.